The 11 T cell receptor beta chains listed next were all sequenced from one sample in a study of blood T cell repertoires in COVID-19. Some clones are missing from TCRdb's copy, which holds only in-frame ones; the method was immunoSEQ multiplex PCR. The sample lists 88,000 or so clones, around nine tenths occurring once. The sequenced sample was peripheral blood. The receptor source for this set is a man in his 60s with acute or convalescent COVID-19.

The chain couples TRBV30 to TRBJ1-5; 7 bases are a match to TRBD1. CDR3 length: 15 amino acids. The junction had 9 bases not matched to a gene; V was cut back by 0 bases and J by 7 bases. The germline V gene encodes CDR1 GTSNPN and CDR2 SVGIG (reference sequence). CDR3 loop: CAWSVRGRGVQPQHF. The DNA for the CDR3 is TGTGCCTGGAGTGTACGCGGCAGGGGGGTCCAGCCCCAGCATTTT.

J is TRBJ1-5 and V is TRBV28; D ambiguous. The V end was cut by 3 bases, the J end by 4 bases, with 7 bases between. Germline-derived CDR1 and CDR2 are MDHEN and SYDVKM. The CDR3 is 13 amino acids. The CDR3 DNA sequence: TGTGCCAGCAGTTTCTGGAGAAATCAGCCCCAGCATTTT. Encoded protein: CASSFWRNQPQHF.

The chain has TRBV4-1 and TRBJ1-2; possible D gene TRBD1, 6 bases. There are 14 residues in the CDR3. Germline V lookup: CDR1 MGHRA, CDR2 YSYEKL. Trimming took 2 bases from V and 4 from J, leaving 11 bases between them. CDR3: CASSQLPGAYGYTF. DNA of the CDR3: TGCGCCAGCAGCCAATTACCAGGGGCCTATGGCTACACCTTC.

This chain uses TRBV4-3 with TRBJ2-1, with D perhaps matching TRBD2 (6 bases). Per the germline V gene, CDR1 is LGHNA and CDR2 is YSLEER. The CDR3 totals 14 residues. Trimming removed 0 bases from V and 11 bases from J, with 14 bases in between. The CDR3 region has the DNA TGCGCCAGCAGCCAAGAGTTTATCGGGGGTCAGCAGTTCTTC. Amino acid sequence: CASSQEFIGGQQFF.

The V gene is TRBV3-1 (or the pseudogene TRBV3-2), the J gene TRBJ1-2; D gene unclear. The V gene's germline CDR1 is LGHDT and CDR2 YNNKEL (reference sequence). This CDR3 is 14 amino acids long. V lost 1 base and J 4 bases, leaving 10 bases between the germline ends. The CDR3, as DNA: TGTGCCAGCAGCCAAGGGAGGGCGAGCTATGGCTACACCTTC. Protein product: CASSQGRASYGYTF.

The rearrangement joins TRBV3-1 (or the pseudogene TRBV3-2) to TRBJ2-7; D gene ambiguous. In germline, CDR1 is LGHDT, CDR2 YNNKEL (reference sequence). V shed 1 base and J shed 3 bases, with 7 bases lying between them. This CDR3 comprises 13 residues. CDR3 bases: TGTGCCAGCAGCCAAGGTTTAGTCTACGAGCAGTACTTC. It specifies CASSQGLVYEQYF.

The chain links TRBV2 to TRBJ2-1; D not resolved. This CDR3 has 14 amino acids. Germline V lookup: CDR1 SNHLY, CDR2 FYNNEI. Trimming left V 8 bases short and J 0 bases short, with 11 bases between. CDR3 coding DNA: TGTGCCAGCGGAGCACTTGTCTCCTACAATGAGCAGTTCTTC. Encoded protein: CASGALVSYNEQFF.

The chain combines TRBV6-5 with TRBJ2-3; 9 nucleotides align to TRBD1. Losses at the gene ends were 6 bases for V and 4 bases for J; bases not matched to a gene: 8. This CDR3 is 15 amino acids long. CDR1 and CDR2 (germline): MNHEY, SVGAGI. DNA for the CDR3: TGTGCCAGCAGACTCGGGACAGGGCGGTCAGATACGCAGTATTTT. Protein sequence: CASRLGTGRSDTQYF.

V usage is TRBV3-1 (or the pseudogene TRBV3-2) and J usage is TRBJ1-2; 7 nucleotides align to TRBD1. Germline-derived CDR1 and CDR2 are LGHDT and YNNKEL (reference sequence). The CDR3 covers 14 residues. After removal of 0 bases from V and 4 bases from J, the junction contained 2 bases not matched to a gene. In nucleotides, the CDR3 is TGTGCCAGCAGCCAAGATAACAGGGGCTATGGCTACACCTTC. Encoded protein: CASSQDNRGYGYTF.

V is TRBV6-1 and J is TRBJ2-2, with 7 bases fitting TRBD1. J gave up 4 bases and V 2 bases, and 10 bases lay outside the gene matches. The CDR3 is 17 residues long. Per germline, CDR1 MNHNS and CDR2 SASEGT. CDR3 region: CASSEWVGGYSTGELFF. As DNA, the CDR3 is TGTGCCAGCAGTGAATGGGTAGGGGGCTATAGCACCGGGGAGCTGTTTTTT.

J is TRBJ1-5 and V is TRBV24-1; a possible D gene is TRBD1 (6 bases). V lost 11 bases and J lost 0, with 16 bases in between. The CDR3 has 15 amino acids. Germline lookup yields CDR1 KGHDR and CDR2 SFDVKD. The CDR3: CASNRANNSNQPQHF. CDR3 sequence (DNA): TGTGCCAGTAACAGGGCGAACAATAGCAATCAGCCCCAGCATTTT.